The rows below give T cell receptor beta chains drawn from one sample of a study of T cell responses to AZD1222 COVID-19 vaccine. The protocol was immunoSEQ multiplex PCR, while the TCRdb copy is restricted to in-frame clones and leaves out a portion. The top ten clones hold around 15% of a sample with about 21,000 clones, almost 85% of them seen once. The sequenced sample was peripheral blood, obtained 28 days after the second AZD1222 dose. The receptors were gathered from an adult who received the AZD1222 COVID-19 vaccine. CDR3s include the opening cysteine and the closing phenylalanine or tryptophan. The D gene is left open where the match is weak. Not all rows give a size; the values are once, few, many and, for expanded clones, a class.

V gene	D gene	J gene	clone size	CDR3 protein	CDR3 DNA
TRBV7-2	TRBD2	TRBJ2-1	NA	CASSSSIGEGEQFF	TGTGCCAGCAGCTCCTCAATCGGGGAGGGAGAGCAGTTCTTC
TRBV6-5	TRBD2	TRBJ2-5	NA	CASSNSGLAGQETQYF	TGTGCCAGCAGTAACTCAGGACTAGCGGGACAAGAGACCCAGTACTTC
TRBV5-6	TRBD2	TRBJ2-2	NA	CASSTWALAGSMGELFF	TGTGCCAGCAGCACGTGGGCACTAGCGGGCTCCATGGGGGAGCTGTTTTTT
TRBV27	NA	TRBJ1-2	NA	CASSLYGVTNYGYTF	TGTGCCAGCAGTTTATATGGGGTGACTAACTATGGCTACACCTTC
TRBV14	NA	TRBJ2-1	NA	CASSHGILGSYNEQFF	TGTGCCAGCAGCCACGGGATACTTGGATCCTACAATGAGCAGTTCTTC
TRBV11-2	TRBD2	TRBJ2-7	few	CASSPGGGLAAWEQYF	TGTGCCAGCAGCCCCGGCGGGGGACTAGCGGCGTGGGAGCAGTACTTC
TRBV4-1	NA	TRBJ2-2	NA	CASSQWQGSGELFF	TGCGCCAGCAGCCAGTGGCAGGGGAGCGGGGAGCTGTTTTTT
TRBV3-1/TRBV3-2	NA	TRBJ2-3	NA	CASSQDLLGGTDTQYF	TGTGCCAGCAGCCAAGATCTTCTGGGGGGCACAGATACGCAGTATTTT
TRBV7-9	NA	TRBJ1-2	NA	CASSLNSEGYTF	TGTGCCAGCAGTCTAAACAGCGAGGGCTACACCTTC
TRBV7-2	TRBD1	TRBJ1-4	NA	CASSLEDRGLFF	TGTGCCAGCAGCTTAGAAGACAGGGGGCTGTTTTTT
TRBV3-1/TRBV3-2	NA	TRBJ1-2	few	CASSQLAGRTVYGYTF	TGTGCCAGCAGCCAACTCGCCGGACGGACCGTCTATGGCTACACCTTC
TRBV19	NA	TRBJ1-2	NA	CASSIGGLGYTF	TGTGCCAGTAGTATAGGGGGGCTTGGCTACACCTTC
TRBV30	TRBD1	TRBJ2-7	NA	CAWSSETGEEQYF	TGTGCCTGGAGTTCAGAAACAGGGGAGGAGCAGTACTTC
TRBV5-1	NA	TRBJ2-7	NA	CASSLASGRKVEQYF	TGCGCCAGCAGCTTGGCGTCCGGGAGAAAGGTCGAGCAGTACTTC
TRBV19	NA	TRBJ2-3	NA	CASSIRGGTLEGDTQYF	TGTGCCAGTAGTATTCGAGGCGGGACACTCGAGGGAGATACGCAGTATTTT
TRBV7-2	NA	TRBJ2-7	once	CASSLGSMQRRGEQYF	TGTGCCAGCAGCTTAGGGTCTATGCAGCGCAGGGGCGAGCAGTACTTC
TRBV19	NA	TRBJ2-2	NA	CASSKTSKGNTGELFF	TGTGCCAGTAGTAAAACTTCGAAAGGGAACACCGGGGAGCTGTTTTTT
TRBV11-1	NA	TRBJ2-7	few	CASSLDRRLYEQYF	TGTGCCAGCAGCTTAGACCGGCGGCTCTACGAGCAGTACTTC
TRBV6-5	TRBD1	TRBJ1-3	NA	CASNRGHGNTIYF	TGTGCCAGCAATAGGGGGCACGGAAACACCATATATTTT
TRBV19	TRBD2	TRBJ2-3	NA	CATASGLAGVETQYF	TGTGCCACCGCCTCTGGACTAGCGGGAGTGGAGACGCAGTATTTT
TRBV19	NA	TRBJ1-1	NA	CASSVLPGHEAFF	TGTGCCAGTAGCGTACTCCCGGGACACGAAGCTTTCTTT
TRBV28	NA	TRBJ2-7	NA	CASRAGDPYLSSEQYF	TGTGCCAGCAGGGCCGGGGACCCATATCTATCGTCCGAGCAGTACTTC
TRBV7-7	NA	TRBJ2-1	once	CASSLSVSNEQFF	TGTGCCAGCAGCTTAAGCGTCAGCAATGAGCAGTTCTTC
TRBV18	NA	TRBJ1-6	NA	CASSPDLFGSPLHF	TGTGCCAGCTCACCGGACCTCTTCGGTTCACCCCTCCACTTT